Presented here are 5 T cell receptor beta chains from one specimen sequenced in a study of shared clonotypes between healthy human individuals. The assay was immunoSEQ multiplex PCR, and TCRdb's table has in-frame clones only and misses some. The sample lists a few hundred thousand clones, roughly 85% occurring once. Sequencing was done on a sample of PBMCs. The receptor set was obtained from a woman in her thirties or forties in good health. Some clones in this sample may be carry-over from other donors' samples.

Only one count was recorded for this clone. The V gene is TRBV4-3, the J gene TRBJ2-6, with TRBD1 matching over 10 bases. The CDR3 runs 19 residues. The germline CDR1 and CDR2 sequences are LGHNA and YSLEER. J gave up 5 bases and V 5 bases, and 15 bases lay outside the gene matches. This CDR3 is CASSLGLGTGEYRANVLTF. For the CDR3, the DNA is TGCGCCAGCAGCTTGGGATTGGGGACAGGGGAGTATCGGGCCAACGTCCTGACTTTC.

The V and J genes are TRBV7-8 and TRBJ2-7, with D uncertain. This CDR3 is built from 13 residues. Germline CDR1 reads SGHVS; CDR2 reads FQNEAQ. V lost 3 bases to trimming and J lost 7 bases, with 13 bases between them. CDR3 nucleotide sequence: TGTGCCAGCAGCTTCGACCCCAGTTTGGAGCAGTACTTC. Amino acid sequence: CASSFDPSLEQYF.

Concerning this clone itself: A much larger clonotype is one base distant, so this may be a read error. The gene calls are TRBV29-1 and TRBJ2-1; the match to TRBD2 covers 11 bases. Germline V lookup: CDR1 SQVTM, CDR2 ANQGSEA. J was trimmed by 3 bases and V by 2 bases; bases with no gene match: 9. The CDR3 spans 17 residues. This CDR3 reads CSVELGVLAGVYNEQFF. The DNA for the CDR3 is TGCAGCGTTGAATTGGGGGTACTAGCGGGAGTCTACAATGAGCAGTTCTTC.

In the case of this clone: Compared with germline, one end of the junction differs, possibly owing to a read error. The identical CDR3 is also encoded by other nucleotide sequences in the sample. V gene TRBV18 combines with J gene TRBJ2-3; no reliable D call. The CDR3 is made up of 15 amino acids. Germline loops: CDR1 KGHSH, CDR2 LQKENI. The CDR3 loop is CASSEQPSRTDTQYF. In DNA form, the CDR3 reads TGCGCCAGCTCGGAACAACCCTCCCGCACAGATACGCAGTATTTT.

This clone showed up just a few times. This chain links TRBV7-8 with TRBJ1-1, with no clear D. Trimming took off 0 bases at V and 1 base at J, with 3 bases between the two ends. CDR3 length equals 13 residues. Germline V lookup: CDR1 SGHVS, CDR2 FQNEAQ. CDR3 sequence reads: CASSLAGNTEAFF. CDR3 coding DNA: TGTGCCAGCAGCTTAGCCGGGAACACTGAAGCTTTCTTT.